The source of this T cell receptor beta chain is a study of blood T cell repertoires in COVID-19. The overall study: There were acute and convalescent COVID-19 samples, and they came from the United States, Italy and Spain. T cells, B-cell-depleted T cells, or PBMCs provided the cDNA or gDNA that served as material.

V lost 0 bases and J 6 bases, leaving 13 bases between the germline ends. The CDR3 spans 14 residues. Germline V CDR1 and CDR2: SGHRS, YFSETQ. How the authors handled the data: Reference gene primer amplification yielded estimated nucleated cell counts. Generated by immunoSEQ multiplex PCR, the TCRdb table keeps only in-frame clones and is missing some. D and trimming come from the DNA, and the V and J calls and clone size come from that table. The sample includes about 130,000 clones, 65% to 90% of them seen just once. Sequenced sample: peripheral blood. The gene calls are TRBV5-1 and TRBJ2-7; the D gene is possibly TRBD1 (5 bases). The clonotype originates from a woman aged 55 to 70 with active or convalescent COVID-19. CDR3 sequence reads: CASSLVAGPLEQYF. The CDR3 DNA follows: TGCGCCAGCAGCTTGGTAGCAGGGCCCCTCGAGCAGTACTTC. The full variable domain, rest sourced from reference TRBV5-1 and TRBJ2-7, is KAGVTQTPRYLIKTRGQQVTLSCSPISGHRSVSWYQQTPGQGLQFLFEYFSETQRNKGNFPGRFSGRQFSNSRSEMNVSTLELGDSALYLCASSLVAGPLEQYFGPGTRLTVT.